This is a list of T cell receptor beta chains from one sample in a study of blood T cell repertoires in COVID-19. Sequenced by immunoSEQ multiplex PCR; TCRdb stores in-frame clones only, minus some. The data contain 200,000 to 250,000 clones, approximately 89% of them singletons. The sample consisted of PBMCs or T cells enriched from blood (not recorded which). All receptors derive from a woman aged 30 to 39 who had been exposed to COVID-19. Each CDR3 is given with its conserved first and last residue. The order of the fields is J gene, clone size, D gene, V gene, CDR3 DNA, CDR3 protein. The D gene is left open where the match is weak. Clone size is given for some rows only: seen once, a few or many times, or a class if the clone is expanded.

J gene: TRBJ1-5
clone size: .
D gene: .
V gene: TRBV20-1
CDR3 DNA: TGCAGTGCTAGTCAGGGGAGCAATCAGCCCCAGCATTTT
CDR3 protein: CSASQGSNQPQHF

J gene: TRBJ1-1
clone size: .
D gene: TRBD1
V gene: TRBV30
CDR3 DNA: TGTGCCTGGAGTATAGGACAGGGGACCCCTGAAGCTTTCTTT
CDR3 protein: CAWSIGQGTPEAFF

J gene: TRBJ2-7
clone size: .
D gene: .
V gene: TRBV6-2/TRBV6-3
CDR3 DNA: TGTGCCAGCAGTTACTCGAAATTCGGGGTCGACTCCTACGAGCAGTACTTC
CDR3 protein: CASSYSKFGVDSYEQYF

J gene: TRBJ2-3
clone size: .
D gene: TRBD2
V gene: TRBV5-1
CDR3 DNA: TGCGCCAGCAGCCTAGGGACTAGCGCAGATACGCAGTATTTT
CDR3 protein: CASSLGTSADTQYF

J gene: TRBJ1-1
clone size: once
D gene: .
V gene: TRBV19
CDR3 DNA: TGTGCCAGTAGCAGCGGAGGCCCCGGGCCCAACACTGAAGCTTTCTTT
CDR3 protein: CASSSGGPGPNTEAFF

J gene: TRBJ1-5
clone size: .
D gene: TRBD1
V gene: TRBV6-5
CDR3 DNA: TGTGCCAGCCATACCGGGACAGGGGTGAATCAGCCCCAGCATTTT
CDR3 protein: CASHTGTGVNQPQHF

J gene: TRBJ1-6
clone size: few
D gene: .
V gene: TRBV3-1/TRBV3-2
CDR3 DNA: TGTGCCAGCAGCCCAAGGACTCGGTCACCCCTCCACTTT
CDR3 protein: CASSPRTRSPLHF

J gene: TRBJ2-1
clone size: .
D gene: TRBD2
V gene: TRBV18
CDR3 DNA: TGTGCCAGTCAAATAGCGGGACCCTCCTACAATGAGCAGTTCTTC
CDR3 protein: CASQIAGPSYNEQFF

J gene: TRBJ2-7
clone size: few
D gene: .
V gene: TRBV3-1/TRBV3-2
CDR3 DNA: TGTGCCAGCAGCCAAGGGGTCAGGGACGAGCAGTACTTC
CDR3 protein: CASSQGVRDEQYF

J gene: TRBJ1-2
clone size: .
D gene: TRBD1
V gene: TRBV10-3
CDR3 DNA: TGTGCCATCAGCAAACAAGACGTACCGGGACAGCCCAACTATGGCTACACCTTC
CDR3 protein: CAISKQDVPGQPNYGYTF

J gene: TRBJ2-1
clone size: .
D gene: TRBD2
V gene: TRBV7-9
CDR3 DNA: TGTGCCAGCAGTTTCGGTGCCGGACTAGGTGGGGTCAATGAGCAGTTCTTC
CDR3 protein: CASSFGAGLGGVNEQFF

J gene: TRBJ2-2
clone size: .
D gene: .
V gene: TRBV9
CDR3 DNA: TGTGCCACCTCGGAGGGGATCGCCGGGGAGCTGTTTTTT
CDR3 protein: CATSEGIAGELFF

J gene: TRBJ1-2
clone size: .
D gene: TRBD1
V gene: TRBV12-3/TRBV12-4
CDR3 DNA: TGTGCCAGCAGAACAGGGGGCTATCGTGGCTACACCTTC
CDR3 protein: CASRTGGYRGYTF

J gene: TRBJ1-5
clone size: .
D gene: .
V gene: TRBV19
CDR3 DNA: TGTGCCAGTAGGGAGGGGTTACCCCTTTATAGCAATCAGCCCCAGCATTTT
CDR3 protein: CASREGLPLYSNQPQHF

J gene: TRBJ1-3
clone size: .
D gene: TRBD1
V gene: TRBV28
CDR3 DNA: TGTGCCAGCCGGGGACAGGCTAGGGGTGGGGACACCATATATTTT
CDR3 protein: CASRGQARGGDTIYF

J gene: TRBJ2-1
clone size: .
D gene: .
V gene: TRBV21-1
CDR3 DNA: TGTGCCAGCAGCAAAGAGGGGCGGGGGTACAATGAGCAGTTCTTC
CDR3 protein: CASSKEGRGYNEQFF

J gene: TRBJ1-1
clone size: once
D gene: .
V gene: TRBV21-1
CDR3 DNA: TGTGCCAGCAGCAAATCACTCACGAACACTGAAGCTTTCTTT
CDR3 protein: CASSKSLTNTEAFF

J gene: TRBJ2-5
clone size: .
D gene: TRBD2
V gene: TRBV19
CDR3 DNA: TGTGCCAGTAGTATCGGGACTAGCCTACAAGAGACCCAGTACTTC
CDR3 protein: CASSIGTSLQETQYF

J gene: TRBJ1-2
clone size: once
D gene: .
V gene: TRBV6-4
CDR3 DNA: TGTGCCAGCAGTGAGGGGAGGGGAATCGAGAGAGGCTACACCTTC
CDR3 protein: CASSEGRGIERGYTF

J gene: TRBJ1-1
clone size: .
D gene: TRBD1
V gene: TRBV7-8
CDR3 DNA: TGTGCCAGCAGCTCGGGTACACAGGGGGTGAAGACTGAAGCTTTCTTT
CDR3 protein: CASSSGTQGVKTEAFF

J gene: TRBJ1-5
clone size: .
D gene: .
V gene: TRBV18
CDR3 DNA: TGTGCCAGCTCAATTTCGAACAGGGCAGACCAGCCCCAGCATTTT
CDR3 protein: CASSISNRADQPQHF

J gene: TRBJ1-6
clone size: .
D gene: .
V gene: TRBV27
CDR3 DNA: TGTGCCAGCAGTTTATTGCCCAAAGCGCTATCAACGAGATTTGATAATTCACCCCTCCACTTT
CDR3 protein: CASSLLPKALSTRFDNSPLHF

J gene: TRBJ2-2
clone size: .
D gene: .
V gene: TRBV19
CDR3 DNA: TGTGCCAGTAGTTCTCCCCCAGGGATTGCCGGGGAGCTGTTTTTT
CDR3 protein: CASSSPPGIAGELFF

J gene: TRBJ2-1
clone size: .
D gene: TRBD2
V gene: TRBV6-4
CDR3 DNA: TGTGCCAGCAGCGCTAAAGGGACTAGCGGGAGTAATGAGCAGTTCTTC
CDR3 protein: CASSAKGTSGSNEQFF

J gene: TRBJ1-2
clone size: .
D gene: TRBD1
V gene: TRBV4-1
CDR3 DNA: TGCGCCAGCAGCCACCCGGGACAGGGGGCTCATGGCTACACCTTC
CDR3 protein: CASSHPGQGAHGYTF

J gene: TRBJ2-1
clone size: .
D gene: TRBD2
V gene: TRBV2
CDR3 DNA: TGTGCCAGCAGTGGGCCGGGACTAGCGGGAGGGCCGGGTTTCTACAATGAGCAGTTCTTC
CDR3 protein: CASSGPGLAGGPGFYNEQFF

J gene: TRBJ2-6
clone size: .
D gene: .
V gene: TRBV30
CDR3 DNA: TGTGCCTGGAACATATACGGGGGAGCTGGGGCCAACGTCCTGACTTTC
CDR3 protein: CAWNIYGGAGANVLTF

J gene: TRBJ1-2
clone size: .
D gene: TRBD1
V gene: TRBV28
CDR3 DNA: TGTGCCAGCAGTTTGTTCGGACAGGGCTATGGCTACACCTTC
CDR3 protein: CASSLFGQGYGYTF

J gene: TRBJ2-1
clone size: .
D gene: .
V gene: TRBV11-3
CDR3 DNA: TGTGCCAGCAGCTTCCGGAGGGCCGGAGAGCAGTTCTTC
CDR3 protein: CASSFRRAGEQFF

J gene: TRBJ2-2
clone size: .
D gene: .
V gene: TRBV5-1
CDR3 DNA: TGCGCCAGCAGCATCCGGGCCCAGGAAGGGGCCGGGGAGCTGTTTTTT
CDR3 protein: CASSIRAQEGAGELFF

J gene: TRBJ2-7
clone size: .
D gene: TRBD2
V gene: TRBV4-2
CDR3 DNA: TGTGCCAGCAGCCAGGCCGGGACTAGCGCATACGAGCAGTACTTC
CDR3 protein: CASSQAGTSAYEQYF

J gene: TRBJ1-1
clone size: .
D gene: .
V gene: TRBV24-1
CDR3 DNA: TGTGCCACCAGTGATTTAAGACAGGATGAGGGAGCTTTCTTT
CDR3 protein: CATSDLRQDEGAFF

J gene: TRBJ2-7
clone size: .
D gene: TRBD1
V gene: TRBV10-3
CDR3 DNA: TGTGCCATCAGGGAAGAACAGGGGTCCTACGAGCAGTACTTC
CDR3 protein: CAIREEQGSYEQYF

J gene: TRBJ2-7
clone size: .
D gene: TRBD2
V gene: TRBV7-9
CDR3 DNA: TGTGCCAGCAGCTTGAGCGGGACCCCCTCCTACGAGCAGTACTTC
CDR3 protein: CASSLSGTPSYEQYF

J gene: TRBJ1-2
clone size: .
D gene: TRBD1
V gene: TRBV27
CDR3 DNA: TGTGCCAGCAGTTTGGAGTACAGGGGAAACTATGGCTACACCTTC
CDR3 protein: CASSLEYRGNYGYTF

J gene: TRBJ1-4
clone size: .
D gene: .
V gene: TRBV2
CDR3 DNA: TGTGCCAGCAGGGACATTTCGGGTAATGAAAAACTGTTTTTT
CDR3 protein: CASRDISGNEKLFF

J gene: TRBJ2-5
clone size: .
D gene: .
V gene: TRBV3-1/TRBV3-2
CDR3 DNA: TGTGCCAGCAGCCAAATGTCTGACCAAGAGACCCAGTACTTC
CDR3 protein: CASSQMSDQETQYF

J gene: TRBJ1-2
clone size: .
D gene: TRBD1
V gene: TRBV19
CDR3 DNA: TGTGCCAGTTCTACCGGGACAGGGCTCGGGGGGGACTATGGCTACACCTTC
CDR3 protein: CASSTGTGLGGDYGYTF

J gene: TRBJ1-5
clone size: .
D gene: .
V gene: TRBV10-3
CDR3 DNA: TGTGCCATCAGTGAGTCAGGGGGGACTAGGCAGCCCCAGCATTTT
CDR3 protein: CAISESGGTRQPQHF